These 31 T cell receptor beta chains originate from one sample sequenced in a study of T-cell reconstitution after alpha-beta-depleted transplantation in children. Preparation of the TCRbeta library involved a method that used unique molecular identifiers. One entry per CDR3 protein, called by TCRdb with MiXCR from the PCR reads. Here the sample spans some 200,000 distinct CDR3 sequences, 9.7% being singletons. The starting material was PBMCs from the stem cell graft donor, obtained from the stem cell graft. Receptors were obtained from a human donor who donated a stem cell graft to a child with SCID.

Concerning this clonotype itself: It may be a read error: a sequence one base away is much more abundant. The chain joins TRBV27 to TRBJ2-5, with a tentative D call TRBD1 (5 bases). In germline, CDR1 is MNHEY, CDR2 SMNVEV (reference sequence). The CDR3 is made up of 14 amino acids. CDR3 amino acids: CAGSFSRDRETQYF. DNA for the CDR3: TGTGCCGGCAGTTTCTCCAGGGATAGGGAGACCCAGTACTTC.

Concerning this clonotype itself: A much larger clone differs from this one at a single base, so this may be a read error. Here the CDR3 omits its conserved ending phenylalanine or tryptophan, so a read error is the likely source. The chain combines TRBV5-6 with TRBJ2-3; 11 nucleotides match TRBD2. CDR1 and CDR2 from the germline V gene are SGHDT and YYEEEE. This CDR3 comprises 17 residues. V lost 1 base to trimming and J lost 8 bases; unmatched junction nucleotides: 12. The CDR3 sequence is CASSLPLTSGVRGTQYL. In DNA, the CDR3 is TGTGCCAGCAGCTTGCCTTTGACTAGCGGGGTTAGGGGTACGCAGTATTTG.

Only a few counts were recorded for this clonotype. This chain links TRBV5-1 with TRBJ2-3; 11 positions agree with TRBD2. The germline V gene encodes CDR1 SGHRS and CDR2 YFSETQ. This CDR3 comprises 16 residues. Losses at the gene ends were 2 bases for V and 5 bases for J; bases not matched to a gene: 7. The DNA of the CDR3 is TGCGCCAGCAGCTTAATGACTAGCGGGGTGATAGATACGCAGTATTTT. Translated: CASSLMTSGVIDTQYF.

This clonotype appeared many times. The chain carries TRBV6-1 and TRBJ1-6, with 7 bases aligning to TRBD1. The CDR3 sequence is 14 residues long. Germline trimming cut 4 bases from V and 4 bases from J; bases unmatched to any gene: 1. The germline V gene has CDR1 MNHNS and CDR2 SASEGT. The CDR3 is CASSVTGYNSPLHF. As DNA, the CDR3 is TGTGCCAGCAGTGTGACAGGGTATAATTCACCCCTCCACTTT.

In this sample, this clonotype turned up a few times. The V gene is TRBV11-2, the J gene TRBJ2-2; TRBD1 might be the D (6 bases). The CDR3 is 14 amino acids. Germline V CDR1 and CDR2: SGHAT, FQNNGV. Trimming removed 5 bases from V and 7 bases from J, with 14 bases in between. This CDR3 is CASSPGHSSGELFF. Written as DNA, the CDR3 is TGTGCCAGCAGCCCGGGACATAGTAGCGGGGAGCTGTTTTTT. The whole variable domain, remainder taken from reference TRBV11-2 and TRBJ2-2, is EAGVAQSPRYKIIEKRQSVAFWCNPISGHATLYWYQQILGQGPKLLIQFQNNGVVDDSQLPKDRFSAERLKGVDSTLKIQPAKLEDSAVYLCASSPGHSSGELFFGEGSRLTVL.

This clonotype was observed at least ten times. The V gene is TRBV29-1, the J gene TRBJ2-7; 10 bases line up with TRBD2. The CDR3 length is 12 residues. Germline-derived CDR1 and CDR2 are SQVTM and ANQGSEA. V lost 5 bases, J lost 6 bases, and 4 bases stayed unmatched. The CDR3: CSVQLAGVEQYF. In nucleotides, the CDR3 is TGCAGCGTTCAGCTAGCGGGGGTCGAGCAGTACTTC.

The table lists this clonotype with many counts. The chain couples TRBV5-1 to TRBJ2-1; 9 bases are shared with TRBD1. The CDR3 sequence is 13 residues long. Germline V CDR1 and CDR2: SGHRS, YFSETQ. The V and J ends lost 4 bases and 7 bases, in that order; junction bases with no gene match: 3. CDR3 DNA sequence: TGCGCCAGCAGCACGGACAGGGGAAATGAGCAGTTCTTC. This sequence encodes CASSTDRGNEQFF.

The chain is built from TRBV12-5 and TRBJ2-5; possibly TRBD1 or TRBD2 for D (5 bases each). The germline CDR1 and CDR2 sequences are LGHNT and FRNRAP. This CDR3 region has 15 residues. V was clipped by 4 bases and J by 1 base, with 13 bases between them. The CDR3 protein is CASGSHRGLQETQYF. Here the CDR3 DNA reads TGTGCTAGTGGTTCCCATCGGGGCCTCCAAGAGACCCAGTACTTC.

This clonotype was seen many times. The gene calls are TRBV9 and TRBJ2-3; TRBD2 aligns across 11 bases. In germline, CDR1 is SGDLS, CDR2 YYNGEE. J lost 4 bases, V lost 3 bases, and 4 bases had no gene match. The CDR3 runs 15 residues. CDR3 sequence (DNA): TGTGCCAGCAGCGGGGGACTAGCGGACGCAGATACGCAGTATTTT. This sequence encodes CASSGGLADADTQYF.

V usage is TRBV5-5 and J usage is TRBJ2-2; TRBD1 might be the D (5 bases). V lost 0 bases and J lost 6, with 12 bases in between. Germline V gene data show CDR1 as SGHKS and CDR2 as YYEKEE (reference sequence). This CDR3 region has 15 residues. The DNA of the CDR3 is TGTGCCAGCAGCTTGGAATTCAGGGTTGCCGGGGAGCTGTTTTTT. The encoded protein is CASSLEFRVAGELFF.

The V and J genes are TRBV6-5 and TRBJ2-7, with D hard to call. Trimming removed 2 bases at V and 12 bases at J, with 17 bases between. Germline V gene data show CDR1 as MNHEY and CDR2 as SVGAGI. The CDR3 spans 13 residues. The CDR3 reads CASSYLLESHPYF. The CDR3 DNA reads as TGTGCCAGCAGTTACCTCCTGGAAAGCCATCCGTACTTC.

This clonotype was recorded many times. The chain recombines TRBV10-3 with TRBJ2-5, with 12 bases that match TRBD2. From germline, CDR1 is ENHRY and CDR2 SYGVKD. The ends lost 6 bases at V and 5 bases at J; junction bases unmatched: 4. CDR3 length: 14 amino acids. CDR3 DNA sequence: TGTGCCATCAGCCCCGGGACTAGCGGGGAGACCCAGTACTTC. This sequence encodes CAISPGTSGETQYF.

This clonotype was picked up many times. The chain employs TRBV20-1 and TRBJ1-5; D call uncertain. Per the germline V gene, CDR1 is DFQATT and CDR2 is SNEGSKA (reference sequence). V was cut by 6 bases and J by 1 base, with 10 bases left in between. The CDR3 totals 13 residues. In DNA, the CDR3 is TGCAGTGCGGCTCTGGGGAGCAATCAGCCCCAGCATTTT. Amino acids: CSAALGSNQPQHF.

The table lists this clonotype with many counts. The rearrangement uses TRBV7-2 and TRBJ2-3; no definite D call. The CDR3 is 14 residues long. V gave up 1 base and J gave up 0 bases, with 5 bases separating them. CDR1 SGHTA and CDR2 FQGNSA come from the germline V gene. DNA for the CDR3: TGTGCCAGCAGCTTAGGCCCTAGCACAGATACGCAGTATTTT. This codes for CASSLGPSTDTQYF.

In this sample, this clonotype turned up many times. The J gene is TRBJ2-3, the V gene TRBV5-6; tentatively, D is TRBD1 or TRBD2 (6 bases each). Germline CDR1 SGHDT, CDR2 YYEEEE. The CDR3 covers 16 residues. V lost 0 bases to trimming and J lost 3 bases, with 14 bases between them. CDR3 sequence: CASSLAGAFRTDTQYF. Written as DNA, the CDR3 is TGTGCCAGCAGCTTGGCGGGGGCCTTTCGGACAGATACGCAGTATTTT. The entire variable domain, with the rest obtained from reference TRBV5-6 and TRBJ2-3, is as follows: DAGVTQSPTHLIKTRGQQVTLRCSPKSGHDTVSWYQQALGQGPQFIFQYYEEEERQRGNFPDRFSGHQFPNYSSELNVNALLLGDSALYLCASSLAGAFRTDTQYFGPGTRLTVL.

This clonotype was counted many times. The chain recombines TRBV25-1 with TRBJ2-7, with D possibly being TRBD2 (7 bases). There are 15 residues in the CDR3. V gave up 7 bases and J gave up 3 bases, with 19 bases separating them. Germline V gene data show CDR1 as MGHDK and CDR2 as SYGVNS. CDR3 DNA sequence: TGTGCCAGCACCGAAGGTAGGGGGGGCCGCTACGAGCAGTACTTC. This sequence encodes CASTEGRGGRYEQYF.

This clonotype occurred many times. This chain connects TRBV12-3 or TRBV12-4 to TRBJ1-2, with TRBD1 identical over 7 bases. With 3 bases clipped from V and 12 bases from J, the junction kept 10 bases outside the gene matches. This CDR3 has 13 residues. CDR3 DNA sequence: TGTGCCAGCAGTTTGGGGGACAGATTATCCCACACCTTC. This sequence encodes CASSLGDRLSHTF.

The table lists this clonotype with many counts. The chain is built from TRBV5-1 and TRBJ2-3; TRBD1 matches at 10 bases. Germline values: CDR1 SGHRS, CDR2 YFSETQ. CDR3 length: 15 amino acids. The J segment lost 5 bases and the V segment lost 7 bases, leaving 10 bases of the junction unmatched. The CDR3 DNA sequence: TGCGCCAGCCGCCGGGGACAGGGGTATATAGATACGCAGTATTTT. As protein: CASRRGQGYIDTQYF.

This clonotype has a count of ten or more. V gene TRBV7-2 combines with J gene TRBJ2-5; 8 nucleotides match TRBD2. Unmatched junction bases numbered 6, after V lost 2 bases and J lost 7 bases. CDR1 is SGHTA, CDR2 FQGNSA, per germline. The CDR3 spans 14 residues. The CDR3 sequence: CASSLLGRAGTQYF. CDR3 bases: TGTGCCAGCAGCTTACTCGGGAGGGCCGGGACCCAGTACTTC.

V gene TRBV18 combines with J gene TRBJ2-7, with D possibly matching TRBD1 (6 bases). The CDR3 contains 14 residues. Trimming removed 2 bases at V and 5 bases at J, with 13 bases between. The V gene's germline CDR1 is KGHSH and CDR2 LQKENI. The CDR3 bases are TGTGCCAGCTCACCAAGGGGGAACGACGACGAGCAGTACTTC. Protein: CASSPRGNDDEQYF.

About this clonotype itself: The germline gene is not matched at one end of the junction; a read error may be the cause. The gene calls are TRBV3-1 and TRBJ2-3, with 8 nucleotides matching TRBD2. Germline V gene sequence: CDR1 LGHDT, CDR2 YNNKEL (reference sequence). The CDR3 is 18 residues long. The chain's CDR3 is CTSCLVAGGLRVPDTQYF. The CDR3 coding sequence is TGTACCAGCTGTTTGGTGGCGGGGGGACTCCGGGTCCCAGATACGCAGTATTTT.

At least ten counts were recorded for this clonotype. The rearrangement joins TRBV14 to TRBJ1-1; no definite D call. CDR3 length equals 15 residues. The V end lost 1 base, the J end lost 1 base, and 10 bases lay between the germline ends. The V gene's germline CDR1 is SGHDN and CDR2 FVKESK. In nucleotides, the CDR3 is TGTGCCAGCAGCCAAGCGAGGGCCCCGAACACTGAAGCTTTCTTT. This gives the protein CASSQARAPNTEAFF. The variable domain in full, completed from reference TRBV14 and TRBJ1-1, reads EAGVTQFPSHSVIEKGQTVTLRCDPISGHDNLYWYRRVMGKEIKFLLHFVKESKQDESGMPNNRFLAERTGGTYSTLKVQPAELEDSGVYFCASSQARAPNTEAFFGQGTRLTVV.

This clonotype was counted at least ten times. The genes are TRBV5-1 and TRBJ2-6; D tentatively reads TRBD1 or TRBD2 (5 bases each). The CDR3 extends over 17 amino acids. Germline CDR1 SGHRS, CDR2 YFSETQ. V was pared by 0 bases and J by 0 bases, with 10 bases between. DNA of the CDR3: TGCGCCAGCAGCTTGGCGGGGCTGCTCTCTGGGGCCAACGTCCTGACTTTC. This encodes CASSLAGLLSGANVLTF.

This clonotype appeared many times. The rearrangement links TRBV5-1 to TRBJ2-1; D is possibly TRBD1 or TRBD2 (5 bases each). The germline gives CDR1 SGHRS, CDR2 YFSETQ. V was clipped by 9 bases and J by 6 bases, with 16 bases between them. CDR3 length: 13 residues. This CDR3 is CATPGTGTNEQFF. CDR3 DNA: TGCGCCACCCCAGGGACGGGGACCAATGAGCAGTTCTTC.

This clonotype has at least ten counts. The chain joins TRBV20-1 to TRBJ1-1, with a tentative D call TRBD1 (6 bases). Germline assignment: CDR1 DFQATT and CDR2 SNEGSKA (reference sequence). The CDR3 spans 15 residues. The ends were cut back, 0 bases at V and 8 bases at J, with 19 bases in the middle. CDR3 in DNA: TGCAGTGCTAGAGATTTTGTGAGGGGGAGAACAGAAGCTTTCTTT. It translates to CSARDFVRGRTEAFF.

There are a few counts of this clonotype. This rearrangement joins TRBV5-4 to TRBJ2-7; TRBD2 matches 7 bases. From germline, CDR1 is SGHNT and CDR2 YYREEE (reference sequence). The CDR3 totals 15 residues. Losses at the gene ends were 3 bases for V and 5 bases for J; bases not matched to a gene: 11. Written as DNA, the CDR3 is TGTGCCAGCAGCTCCCTGGACGGGGGGAGGAACGAGCAGTACTTC. Translated: CASSSLDGGRNEQYF.

This clonotype was recorded many times. The rearrangement links TRBV18 to TRBJ2-2; D is unclear. V was trimmed by 2 bases and J by 5 bases, leaving 3 bases between them. Germline assignment: CDR1 KGHSH and CDR2 LQKENI. This CDR3 spans 12 amino acids. DNA for the CDR3: TGTGCCAGCTCACCAAAGACCGGGGAGCTGTTTTTT. It encodes CASSPKTGELFF.

This clonotype was found many times. The DNA for the CDR3 is TGCGCCAGCAGCTCAACCCAACCGGGACAGGGGTTTCTCGAGCAGTACTTC. This encodes CASSSTQPGQGFLEQYF. The chain combines TRBV5-1 with TRBJ2-7; TRBD1 matches 10 bases. In germline, CDR1 is SGHRS, CDR2 YFSETQ. This CDR3 spans 17 amino acids. Germline trimming cut 3 bases from V and 6 bases from J; bases unmatched to any gene: 15.

The table lists this clonotype with many counts. V is TRBV11-2 and J is TRBJ2-4; TRBD1 matches 10 bases. V shed 6 bases, J shed 4 bases, and the junction held 15 bases outside the gene matches. The germline V gene has CDR1 SGHAT and CDR2 FQNNGV. This CDR3 has 18 residues. The CDR3 is CASSFLSLRDRGKNIQYF. The CDR3 DNA is TGTGCCAGCAGTTTCCTGTCCCTACGGGACAGGGGTAAAAACATTCAGTACTTC. The whole variable domain, filled in from reference TRBV11-2 and TRBJ2-4, reads EAGVAQSPRYKIIEKRQSVAFWCNPISGHATLYWYQQILGQGPKLLIQFQNNGVVDDSQLPKDRFSAERLKGVDSTLKIQPAKLEDSAVYLCASSFLSLRDRGKNIQYFGAGTRLSVL.

The sample holds many counts of this clonotype. The rearrangement links TRBV6-5 to TRBJ2-2, with 12 bases matching TRBD2. This CDR3 contains 19 residues. In germline, CDR1 is MNHEY, CDR2 SVGAGI. V shed 0 bases, J shed 4 bases, and the junction held 9 bases outside the gene matches. The CDR3 DNA reads as TGTGCCAGCAGTTACTCCACCGGGACTAGCGGGCGTCGCACCGGGGAGCTGTTTTTT. It specifies CASSYSTGTSGRRTGELFF.

The V call is TRBV7-8, the J call TRBJ1-1, with 8 bases that match TRBD1. The germline CDR1 and CDR2 sequences are SGHVS and FQNEAQ. The CDR3 covers 14 residues. With V trimmed by 5 bases and J by 1 base, 3 bases remained unmatched. DNA of the CDR3: TGTGCCAGCAGCATGGACAGGGAGAACACTGAAGCTTTCTTT. This codes for CASSMDRENTEAFF.